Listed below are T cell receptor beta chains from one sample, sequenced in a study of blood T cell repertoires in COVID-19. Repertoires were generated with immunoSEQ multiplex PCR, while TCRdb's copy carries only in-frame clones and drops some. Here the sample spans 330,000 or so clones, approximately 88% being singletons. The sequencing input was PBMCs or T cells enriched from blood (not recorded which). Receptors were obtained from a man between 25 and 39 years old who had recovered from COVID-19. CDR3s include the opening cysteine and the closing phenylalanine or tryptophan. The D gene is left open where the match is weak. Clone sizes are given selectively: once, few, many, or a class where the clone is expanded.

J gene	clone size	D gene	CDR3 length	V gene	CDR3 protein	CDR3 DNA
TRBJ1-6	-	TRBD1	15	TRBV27	CASSSRGQFNSPLHF	TGTGCCAGCAGTTCCCGGGGACAGTTTAATTCACCCCTCCACTTT
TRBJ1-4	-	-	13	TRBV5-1	CASSQAPNEKLFF	TGCGCCAGCAGCCAGGCACCTAATGAAAAACTGTTTTTT
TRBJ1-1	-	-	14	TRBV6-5	CASSLLRAGTEAFF	TGTGCCAGCAGTCTGCTGAGGGCGGGCACTGAAGCTTTCTTT
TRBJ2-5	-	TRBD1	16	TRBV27	CASSFPRDRQKETQYF	TGTGCCAGCAGTTTCCCCCGGGACAGGCAAAAAGAGACCCAGTACTTC
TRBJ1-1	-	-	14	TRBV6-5	CASRSGHMNTEAFF	TGTGCCAGCAGATCGGGACACATGAACACTGAAGCTTTCTTT
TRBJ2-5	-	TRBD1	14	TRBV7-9	CASSLAGGAETQYF	TGTGCCAGCAGCTTAGCAGGGGGCGCGGAGACCCAGTACTTC
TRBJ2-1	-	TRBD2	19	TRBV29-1	CSVEDLNKASGDAYNEQFF	TGCAGCGTTGAAGATCTTAATAAGGCTAGCGGGGACGCCTACAATGAGCAGTTCTTC
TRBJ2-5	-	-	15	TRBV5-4	CASSLDREGGETQYF	TGTGCCAGCAGCTTGGACAGGGAGGGGGGAGAGACCCAGTACTTC
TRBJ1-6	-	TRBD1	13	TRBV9	CASSGGGWSPLHF	TGTGCCAGCAGCGGAGGGGGCTGGTCACCCCTCCACTTT
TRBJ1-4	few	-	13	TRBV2	CASMAEFGEKLFF	TGTGCCAGCATGGCGGAGTTCGGTGAAAAACTGTTTTTT
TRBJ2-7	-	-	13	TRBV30	CAWSPWGSYEQYF	TGTGCCTGGAGCCCCTGGGGCAGTTACGAGCAGTACTTC
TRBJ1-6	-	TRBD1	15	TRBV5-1	CASSWTTGGNSPLHF	TGCGCCAGCAGCTGGACGACAGGGGGCAATTCACCCCTCCACTTT
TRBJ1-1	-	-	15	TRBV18	CASSPPPASGTEAFF	TGTGCCAGCTCACCACCCCCAGCATCGGGGACTGAAGCTTTCTTT
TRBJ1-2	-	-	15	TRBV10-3	CAISELARGNYGYTF	TGTGCCATCAGTGAGCTCGCCAGGGGTAACTATGGCTACACCTTC
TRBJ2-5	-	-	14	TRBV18	CASSPPSRVETQYF	TGTGCCAGCTCACCACCCAGCAGGGTGGAGACCCAGTACTTC
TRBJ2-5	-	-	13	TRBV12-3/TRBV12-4	CASSLGHVETQYF	TGTGCCAGCAGCCTCGGACACGTTGAGACCCAGTACTTC
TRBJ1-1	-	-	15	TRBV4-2	CASSQESPKYTEAFF	TGTGCCAGCAGCCAAGAAAGCCCCAAGTACACTGAAGCTTTCTTT
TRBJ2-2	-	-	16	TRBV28	CASSSPSQGGTGELFF	TGTGCCAGCAGTTCCCCAAGCCAAGGGGGCACCGGGGAGCTGTTTTTT
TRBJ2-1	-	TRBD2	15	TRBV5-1	CASSLLSGGWYEQFF	TGCGCCAGCAGCTTGCTTTCCGGGGGGTGGTATGAGCAGTTCTTC
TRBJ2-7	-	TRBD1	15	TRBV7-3	CASSPSGTGLYEQYF	TGTGCCAGCAGCCCCTCCGGGACAGGACTATACGAGCAGTACTTC
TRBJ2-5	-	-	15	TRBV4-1	CASSHPPGAEETQYF	TGCGCCAGCAGCCACCCCCCGGGAGCGGAAGAGACCCAGTACTTC
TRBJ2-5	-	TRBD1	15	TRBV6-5	CASSYRDRGQETQYF	TGTGCCAGCAGTTACCGGGACAGAGGACAAGAGACCCAGTACTTC
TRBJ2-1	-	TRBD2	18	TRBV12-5	CASGSRTSGEGSYNEQFF	TGTGCTAGTGGTTCCCGGACTAGCGGGGAGGGCTCCTACAATGAGCAGTTCTTC
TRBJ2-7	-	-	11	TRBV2	CASSGDRGQYF	TGTGCCAGCAGTGGTGACAGAGGGCAGTACTTC
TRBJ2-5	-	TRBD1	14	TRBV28	CASSPRTGSETQYF	TGTGCCAGCAGTCCCCGGACAGGATCCGAGACCCAGTACTTC
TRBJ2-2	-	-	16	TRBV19	CASSSLTGEGTGELFF	TGTGCCAGTAGTTCCCTGACAGGGGAGGGCACCGGGGAGCTGTTTTTT
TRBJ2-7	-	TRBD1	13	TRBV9	CASSVAAGGEQYF	TGTGCCAGCAGCGTAGCCGCAGGGGGCGAGCAGTACTTC
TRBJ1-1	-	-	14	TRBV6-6	CASSPGHSNTEAFF	TGTGCCAGCAGTCCTGGACACTCGAACACTGAAGCTTTCTTT
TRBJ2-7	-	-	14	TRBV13	CASSPGQNPYEQYF	TGTGCCAGCAGCCCCGGACAGAACCCCTACGAGCAGTACTTC
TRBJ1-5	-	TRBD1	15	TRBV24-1	CATSDAGQGYQPQHF	TGTGCCACCAGTGATGCGGGACAGGGATATCAGCCCCAGCATTTT
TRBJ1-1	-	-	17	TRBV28	CASSLGGTLTADTEAFF	TGTGCCAGCAGTTTGGGAGGGACCCTCACGGCGGACACTGAAGCTTTCTTT
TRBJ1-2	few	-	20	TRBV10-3	CAISESLTLGLGLANYGYTF	TGTGCCATCAGTGAGTCCTTGACGCTAGGGCTGGGACTGGCTAACTATGGCTACACCTTC
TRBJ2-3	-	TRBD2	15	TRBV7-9	CASSLSGARTDTQYF	TGTGCCAGCAGCCTTAGCGGGGCCCGCACAGATACGCAGTATTTT
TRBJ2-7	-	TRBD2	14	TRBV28	CASTLYGRGFEQYF	TGTGCCAGCACCCTATACGGGCGGGGGTTCGAGCAGTACTTC
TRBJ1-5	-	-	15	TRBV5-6	CASSLVDQRGQPQHF	TGTGCCAGCAGCTTGGTCGATCAGAGAGGTCAGCCCCAGCATTTT
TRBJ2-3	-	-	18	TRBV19	CASSTLTGTSSGTDTQYF	TGTGCCAGTAGTACCTTGACCGGGACTTCTTCCGGCACAGATACGCAGTATTTT
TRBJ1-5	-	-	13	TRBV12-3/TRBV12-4	CASSSRGNQPQHF	TGTGCCAGCAGTTCACGAGGCAATCAGCCCCAGCATTTT
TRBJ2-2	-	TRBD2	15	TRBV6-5	CASSWPAGDTGELFF	TGTGCCAGCAGTTGGCCAGCGGGGGACACCGGGGAGCTGTTTTTT
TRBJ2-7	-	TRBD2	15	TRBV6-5	CASSRGLAASYEQYF	TGTGCCAGCAGTAGGGGACTAGCGGCCTCCTACGAGCAGTACTTC
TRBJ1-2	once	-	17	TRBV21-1	CASRDRIRGDPLYGYTF	TGTGCCAGCAGGGACAGGATCAGGGGGGATCCCCTCTATGGCTACACCTTC
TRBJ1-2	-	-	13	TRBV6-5	CASSPGDNYGYTF	TGTGCCAGCAGTCCCGGGGATAACTATGGCTACACCTTC
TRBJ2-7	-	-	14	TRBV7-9	CASSLERTTYEQYF	TGTGCCAGCAGCTTAGAAAGGACAACCTACGAGCAGTACTTC
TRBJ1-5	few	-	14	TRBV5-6	CASSTGGGNQPQHF	TGTGCCAGCAGCACTGGAGGAGGCAATCAGCCCCAGCATTTT
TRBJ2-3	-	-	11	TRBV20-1	CSPYNADTQYF	TGCAGTCCCTATAACGCAGATACGCAGTATTTT
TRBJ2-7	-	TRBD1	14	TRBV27	CASSLRGQGDEQYF	TGTGCCAGCAGTTTGAGGGGGCAGGGGGACGAGCAGTACTTC
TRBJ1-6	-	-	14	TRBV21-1	CASSGGQDDSPLHF	TGTGCCAGCAGCGGGGGACAGGACGATTCACCCCTCCACTTT
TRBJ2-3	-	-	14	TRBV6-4	CASSPTGYTDTQYF	TGTGCCAGCAGTCCCACAGGCTACACAGATACGCAGTATTTT
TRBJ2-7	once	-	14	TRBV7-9	CASSSRTAAYEQYF	TGTGCCAGCAGCTCCAGGACAGCCGCCTACGAGCAGTACTTC
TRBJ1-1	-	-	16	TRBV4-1	CASSQDSSRRNTEAFF	TGCGCCAGCAGCCAAGATTCATCGCGTAGGAACACTGAAGCTTTCTTT
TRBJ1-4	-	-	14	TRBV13	CASSLGRSNEKLFF	TGTGCCAGCAGCTTAGGCCGTTCTAATGAAAAACTGTTTTTT
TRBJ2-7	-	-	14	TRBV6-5	CASSYMRALSEQYF	TGTGCCAGCAGTTACATGAGGGCCCTGAGCGAGCAGTACTTC
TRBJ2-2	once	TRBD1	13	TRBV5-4	CASSLGQGRELFF	TGTGCCAGCAGCTTAGGACAGGGTCGGGAGCTGTTTTTT
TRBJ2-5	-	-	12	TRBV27	CASSPTQETQYF	TGTGCCAGCAGCCCGACTCAAGAGACCCAGTACTTC
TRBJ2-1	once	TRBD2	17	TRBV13	CASSSVGGGASYNEQFF	TGTGCCAGCAGCTCCGTCGGCGGGGGGGCATCGTACAATGAGCAGTTCTTC
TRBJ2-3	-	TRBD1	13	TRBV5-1	CASSWGQGNTQYF	TGCGCCAGCAGCTGGGGACAGGGCAATACGCAGTATTTT